This T cell receptor (beta chain) was sequenced in a study of identical twins. Per germline, CDR1 MNHEY and CDR2 SVGAGI. V lost 4 bases to trimming and J lost 0 bases; unmatched junction nucleotides: 14. The CDR3 runs 18 residues. This clonotype occurred once. What it recognizes is unknown. Study-wide results and caveats: A partial confounding effect on zero-insertion analyses could come from invariant MAIT and iNKT cells.

TCRdb analysed the 5' RACE reads with MiXCR anew, one entry per CDR3 protein. The sample contains around 1.7 million distinct CDR3 sequences, around 29% of which appear only once. The sample comprised cord blood. The V and J genes are TRBV6-5 and TRBJ2-7, with 8 bases that match TRBD2. The receptor was isolated from a newborn girl in good health. The CDR3 loop reads CASSWVGGADLSSYEQYF. In DNA form, the CDR3 reads TGTGCCAGCAGTTGGGTCGGGGGGGCAGACCTTAGCTCCTACGAGCAGTACTTC.